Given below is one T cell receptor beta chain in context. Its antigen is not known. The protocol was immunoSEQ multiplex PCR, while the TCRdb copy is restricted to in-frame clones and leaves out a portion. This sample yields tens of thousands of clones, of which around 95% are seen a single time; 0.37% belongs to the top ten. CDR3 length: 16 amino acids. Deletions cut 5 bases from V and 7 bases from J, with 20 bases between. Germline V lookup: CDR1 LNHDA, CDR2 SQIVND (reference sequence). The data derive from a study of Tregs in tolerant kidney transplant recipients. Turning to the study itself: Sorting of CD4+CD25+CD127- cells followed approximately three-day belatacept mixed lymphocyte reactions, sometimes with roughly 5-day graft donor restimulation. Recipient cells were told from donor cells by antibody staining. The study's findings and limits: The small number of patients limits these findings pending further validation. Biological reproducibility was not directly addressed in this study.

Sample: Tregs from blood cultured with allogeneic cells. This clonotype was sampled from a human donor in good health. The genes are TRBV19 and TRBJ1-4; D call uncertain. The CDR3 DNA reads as TGTGCCAGTAGTCTTAAAGGACTACTTCGTGGTGAAAAACTGTTTTTT. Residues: CASSLKGLLRGEKLFF.